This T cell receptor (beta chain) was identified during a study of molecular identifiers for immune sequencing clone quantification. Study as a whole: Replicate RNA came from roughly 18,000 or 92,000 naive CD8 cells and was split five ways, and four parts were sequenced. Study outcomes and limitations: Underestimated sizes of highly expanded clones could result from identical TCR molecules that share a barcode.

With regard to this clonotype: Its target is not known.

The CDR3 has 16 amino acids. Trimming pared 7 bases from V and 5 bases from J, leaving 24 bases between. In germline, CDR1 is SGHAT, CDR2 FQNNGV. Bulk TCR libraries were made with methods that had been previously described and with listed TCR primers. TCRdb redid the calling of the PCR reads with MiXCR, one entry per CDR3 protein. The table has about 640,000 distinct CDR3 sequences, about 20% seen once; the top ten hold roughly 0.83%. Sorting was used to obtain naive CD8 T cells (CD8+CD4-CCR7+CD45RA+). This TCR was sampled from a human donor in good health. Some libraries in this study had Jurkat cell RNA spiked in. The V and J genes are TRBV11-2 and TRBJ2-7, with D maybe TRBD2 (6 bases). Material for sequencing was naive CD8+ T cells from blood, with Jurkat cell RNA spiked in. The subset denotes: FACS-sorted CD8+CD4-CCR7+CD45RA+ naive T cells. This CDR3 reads CASTAVGRGNLNEQYF. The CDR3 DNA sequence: TGTGCCAGCACCGCGGTCGGGCGGGGCAACCTTAACGAGCAGTACTTC.